The text below deals with one TCR beta chain. Its target is not known. This sample stems from a study of T cell responses to AZD1222 COVID-19 vaccine. Notes on the study in general: Repertoires were obtained solely post-peak T cell response.

Germline lookup yields CDR1 DFQATT and CDR2 SNEGSKA (reference sequence). This CDR3 spans 16 amino acids. The V and J ends lost 3 bases and 2 bases respectively, with 18 bases between them. Libraries were prepared by immunoSEQ multiplex PCR; TCRdb keeps only in-frame clonotypes and omits some of them. The table lists approximately 110,000 clones, approximately 90% of them singletons, with about 2.5% in the top ten. The source material was peripheral blood, sampled on day 0 of AZD1222 vaccination. The origin of this receptor is an adult in good health. The chain carries TRBV20-1 and TRBJ2-3, with D tentatively TRBD1 (5 bases). CDR3 protein: CSASSFGRANTDTQYF. DNA for the CDR3: TGCAGTGCTAGTTCCTTTGGCAGGGCGAACACAGATACGCAGTATTTT.